This T cell receptor (beta chain) was identified in a study of blood T cell repertoires in COVID-19 (TCRdb year 2020). Regarding the study in general: Samples covering the acute and convalescent phases of COVID-19 were provided by collaborators in the United States, Italy and Spain. The material from the prospective study consisted of cDNA or gDNA derived from T cells, B-cell-depleted T cells, or PBMCs. Subjects who had been exposed to COVID-19, were actively infected with it, or had recovered from it provided the deeply sampled blood TCRbeta repertoires that made up the dataset. Samples were obtained from the ongoing ImmuneRACE study (first 160 participants) and from over a thousand subjects provided by 6 global collaborators. Where available, HLA class I and class II types were obtained from metadata supplied by the sample provider rather than from assay-based typing. The repertoires were released in a freely available public database intended as a resource for research on the immune response to SARS-CoV-2. A de-identified subject ID, COVID-19 status, age in years and sex were almost always included in the sample metadata. Broader findings and caveats from the paper: The quantity of clinical and demographic metadata differed by source and by participant and was supplied without curation.

Comments on this clone: Its specific antigen is unknown. No qualities accompany the bases; no much larger clone lies one base away.

Via the germline V gene, CDR1 is SGDLS and CDR2 YYNGEE. V and J are truncated by 0 bases and 2 bases respectively, leaving an intervening sequence of 11 bases. Measured from the cysteine to the phenylalanine, the CDR3 is 15 residues long. CDR3 DNA is the only sequence kept; it has 45 bases, read in frame from the first base. Collaborating institutions collected whole blood in K2EDTA tubes following their own protocols. Collaborator samples were shipped for TCRbeta analysis as frozen whole blood, isolated PBMCs, or DNA extracted from either sample type. The immunoSEQ Assay, a bias-controlled multiplex PCR, was used to amplify TCRbeta CDR3 regions from genomic DNA. In the source study's methods: The number of nucleated cells in each sample was estimated by amplification of reference gene primers within the assay. To quantify the absolute abundance of each unique TCRbeta CDR3 rearrangement, sequence reads were collapsed and filtered. For each sample, productive Simpson clonality was calculated as the square root of Simpson's diversity index over productive rearrangements. This is the immuneACCESS table as TCRdb keeps it, with only in-frame sequences that have V and J called. A part of the clones is gone; compared with another copy, unresolved V genes explain less than half, and the rest is unexplained. The V and J calls and clone size were taken over from that table, and D and trimming were inferred from the DNA. This sample lists almost 50,000 clones; 80% to 85% were detected once. The ten largest clonotypes hold around 1.6% of the sample.

The sequenced sample consisted of peripheral blood. The sequence derives from a man over 45 with acute or convalescent COVID-19. The chain was built from TRBV9 and TRBJ1-2; 5 matching bases give a weak D call of TRBD1. The DNA is as follows: TGTGCCAGCAGCGTAGCTAGACAGTGGAACTATGGCTACACCTTC. This is translated as CASSVARQWNYGYTF. The full variable domain, completed from the reference TRBV9 and TRBJ1-2 proteins outside the CDR3, reads DSGVTQTPKHLITATGQRVTLRCSPRSGDLSVYWYQQSLDQGLQFLIQYYNGEERAKGNILERFSAQQFPDLHSELNLSSLELGDSALYFCASSVARQWNYGYTFGSGTRLTVV.